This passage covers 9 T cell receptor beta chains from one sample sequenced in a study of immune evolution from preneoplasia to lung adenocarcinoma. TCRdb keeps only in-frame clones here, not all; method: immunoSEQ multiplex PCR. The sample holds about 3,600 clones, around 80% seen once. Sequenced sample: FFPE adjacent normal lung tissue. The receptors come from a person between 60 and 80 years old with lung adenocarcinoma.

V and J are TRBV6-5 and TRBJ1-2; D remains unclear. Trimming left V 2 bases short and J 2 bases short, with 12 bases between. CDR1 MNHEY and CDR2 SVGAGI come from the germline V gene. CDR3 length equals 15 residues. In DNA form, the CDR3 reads TGTGCCAGCAGTTACCTTCCCGACGGCAACTATGGCTACACCTTC. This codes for CASSYLPDGNYGYTF.

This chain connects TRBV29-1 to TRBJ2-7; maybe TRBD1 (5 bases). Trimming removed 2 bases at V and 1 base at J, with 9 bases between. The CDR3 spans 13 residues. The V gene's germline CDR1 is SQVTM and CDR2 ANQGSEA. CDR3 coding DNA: TGCAGCGTTGAAATAGGGGATTCCTACGAGCAGTACTTC. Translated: CSVEIGDSYEQYF.

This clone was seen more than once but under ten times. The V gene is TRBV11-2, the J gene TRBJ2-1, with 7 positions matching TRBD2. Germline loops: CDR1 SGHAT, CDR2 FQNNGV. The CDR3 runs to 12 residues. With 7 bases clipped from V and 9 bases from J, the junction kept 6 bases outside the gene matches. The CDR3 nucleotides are TGTGCCAGCAACATGGGGGGGGGTGAGCAGTTCTTC. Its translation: CASNMGGGEQFF. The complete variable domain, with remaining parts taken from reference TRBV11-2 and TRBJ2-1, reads EAGVAQSPRYKIIEKRQSVAFWCNPISGHATLYWYQQILGQGPKLLIQFQNNGVVDDSQLPKDRFSAERLKGVDSTLKIQPAKLEDSAVYLCASNMGGGEQFFGPGTRLTVL.

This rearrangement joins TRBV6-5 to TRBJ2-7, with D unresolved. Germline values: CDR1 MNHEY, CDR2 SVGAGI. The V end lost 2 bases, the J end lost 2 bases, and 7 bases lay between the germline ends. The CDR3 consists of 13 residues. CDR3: CASSYSLPYEQYF. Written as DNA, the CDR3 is TGTGCCAGCAGTTACAGCTTACCCTACGAGCAGTACTTC.

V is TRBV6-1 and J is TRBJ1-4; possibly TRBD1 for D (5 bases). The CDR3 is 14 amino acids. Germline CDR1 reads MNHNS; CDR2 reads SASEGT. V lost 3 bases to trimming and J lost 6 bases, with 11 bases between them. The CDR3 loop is CASSEWQQDEKLFF. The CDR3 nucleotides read TGTGCCAGCAGTGAGTGGCAACAGGATGAAAAACTGTTTTTT.

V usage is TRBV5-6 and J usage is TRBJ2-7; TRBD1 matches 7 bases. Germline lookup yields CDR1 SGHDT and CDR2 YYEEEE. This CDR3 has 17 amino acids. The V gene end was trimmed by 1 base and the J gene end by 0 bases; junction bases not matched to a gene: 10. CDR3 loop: CASSLPSRGGTSYEQYF. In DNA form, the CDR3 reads TGTGCCAGCAGCTTGCCTTCAAGAGGGGGCACCTCCTACGAGCAGTACTTC.

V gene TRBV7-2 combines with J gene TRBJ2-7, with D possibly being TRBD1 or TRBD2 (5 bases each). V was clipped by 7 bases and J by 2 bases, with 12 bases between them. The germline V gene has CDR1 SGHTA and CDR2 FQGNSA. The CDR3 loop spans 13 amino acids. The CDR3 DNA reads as TGTGCCAGCACCAGGTCGGGGCCCTACGAGCAGTACTTC. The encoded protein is CASTRSGPYEQYF.

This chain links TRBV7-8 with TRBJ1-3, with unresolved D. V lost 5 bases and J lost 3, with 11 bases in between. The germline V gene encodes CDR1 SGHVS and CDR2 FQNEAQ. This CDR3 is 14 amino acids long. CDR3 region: CASSPPTDGNTIYF. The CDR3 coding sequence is TGTGCCAGCAGCCCCCCGACCGATGGAAACACCATATATTTT.

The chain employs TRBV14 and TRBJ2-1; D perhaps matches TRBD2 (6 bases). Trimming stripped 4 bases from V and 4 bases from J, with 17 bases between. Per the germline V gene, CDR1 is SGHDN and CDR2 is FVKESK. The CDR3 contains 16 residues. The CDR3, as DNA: TGTGCCAGCAGCCCGGAACCGGGACTCCAATACAATGAGCAGTTCTTC. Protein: CASSPEPGLQYNEQFF.